The clone carrying this TCR beta chain came up once. Its antigen is currently unknown. CDR1 LNHDA and CDR2 SQIVND come from the germline V gene (reference sequence). V lost 4 bases and J lost 4; bases outside the gene matches: 6. CDR3 length: 15 amino acids. The sample originates from a study of T cell responses to AZD1222 COVID-19 vaccine. Whole-study context: Second doses that came at about 4 or about 12 weeks were put together. Study-level findings and limits: Most donors were white British, females outnumbered males, and clonal diversity was possibly underestimated. Spike-specific TCRs gained breadth and depth after people received two AZD1222 doses. All repertoire sampling was performed exclusively after the peak T cell response.

Data came from immunoSEQ multiplex PCR; TCRdb stores just in-frame clones and leaves some out. The repertoire holds 90,000 to 150,000 clones, with around 86% as singletons. The chain is built from TRBV19 and TRBJ1-2, with 10 positions matching TRBD1. This receptor was obtained from an adult in good health. Sequenced here: peripheral blood, sampled on day 0 of AZD1222 vaccination. In nucleotides, the CDR3 is TGTGCCAGTAGTACCAAGACAGGGGGCAGCTATGGCTACACCTTC. As protein: CASSTKTGGSYGYTF.